One and the same sample provided the 2 T cell receptor beta chains below, sequenced in a study of T cells in Graves' hyperthyroidism and ophthalmopathy. TCR beta CDR3 regions were amplified from RNA. The HTBI primer set drove a first-round RT-PCR of the TCR CDR3. Each CDR3 protein is one row after TCRdb ran MiXCR on the multiplex PCR reads. The data hold about 560,000 distinct CDR3 sequences, with roughly 17% observed a single time. The sample taken for sequencing was blood. Receptor source: a woman aged 18-29 years with Graves' hyperthyroidism.

The rearrangement links TRBV15 to TRBJ2-3, with 10 bases lining up with TRBD2. With V trimmed by 5 bases and J by 7 bases, 9 bases remained unmatched. Germline lookup yields CDR1 LNHNV and CDR2 YYDKDF (reference sequence). This CDR3 is built from 15 residues. The CDR3 bases are TGTGCCACCAGCGCCCCGGGACTAGCGCCCTATACGCAGTATTTT. Translating it yields CATSAPGLAPYTQYF.

At least ten counts were recorded for this clonotype. In DNA form, the CDR3 reads TGTGCCAGCAGCTTAGTAGGGGGGGTGAGCTATGAGCAGTTCTTC. Protein sequence: CASSLVGGVSYEQFF. The V call is TRBV7-2, the J call TRBJ2-1; weak D call: TRBD2 (7 bases). The CDR3 covers 15 residues. Trimming left V 1 base short and J 8 bases short, with 15 bases between. Germline V lookup: CDR1 SGHTA, CDR2 FQGNSA.